This entry lists 20 T cell receptor beta chains sequenced from one sample in a study of blood T cells in healthy people across ages. A sample-barcoded 5' primer and a J-beta primer mix were used in a second PCR of roughly 7 to 11 cycles. A single record per CDR3 protein comes from TCRdb applying MiXCR to the 5' RACE reads. The sample lists roughly 570,000 distinct CDR3 sequences; approximately 27% were seen once. The specimen was blood. The receptor set was obtained from a woman in her 70s in good health.

The J gene is TRBJ2-5, the V gene TRBV7-2; a weak D match, TRBD1 (5 bases). The DNA end is more similar to TRBJ2-7, so the J call may be wrong. Germline V gives CDR1 SGHTA, CDR2 FQGNSA. The CDR3 length is 16 residues. CDR3 nucleotides: TGTGCCAGCAGCTTAGAGTCCTATGGGGCATCCTACGAGCAGTACTTC. Encoded protein: CASSLESYGASYEQYF.

A few counts support this clonotype. The CDR3 loop reads CASSGKEQYF. In nucleotides, the CDR3 is TGTGCCAGCAGCGGGAAAGAGCAGTACTTC. V and J are TRBV11-2 and TRBJ2-7; D unclear. V dropped 5 bases and J dropped 7 bases, with 6 bases sitting between them. This CDR3 has 10 residues. Looked up from germline, CDR1 is SGHAT and CDR2 is FQNNGV.

The gene calls are TRBV18 and TRBJ2-7; D gene ambiguous. The CDR3 sequence is 14 residues long. V was trimmed by 5 bases and J by 0 bases, leaving 11 bases between them. Per the germline V gene, CDR1 is KGHSH and CDR2 is LQKENI. The DNA of the CDR3 is TGTGCCAGCTCAAAGGTTTCCGACTCCTACGAGCAGTACTTC. Translation: CASSKVSDSYEQYF. Looking up the rest from reference TRBV18 and TRBJ2-7 gives the full variable domain: NAGVMQNPRHLVRRRGQEARLRCSPMKGHSHVYWYRQLPEEGLKFMVYLQKENIIDESGMPKERFSAEFPKEGPSILRIQQVVRGDSAAYFCASSKVSDSYEQYFGPGTRLTVT.

V and J are TRBV7-6 and TRBJ2-3; 10 bases match TRBD2. There are 17 residues in the CDR3. Trimming removed 5 bases from V and 2 bases from J; junction bases left unmatched: 10. The germline gives CDR1 SGHVS, CDR2 FNYEAQ. The chain's CDR3 is CASSAFVAGGSTDTQYF. The CDR3 DNA reads TGTGCCAGCAGCGCCTTTGTAGCGGGAGGCTCCACAGATACGCAGTATTTT.

This clonotype was seen ten or more times. The V call is TRBV27, the J call TRBJ2-7; D is possibly TRBD2 (5 bases). Trimming took 3 bases from V and 2 from J, leaving 8 bases between them. This CDR3 has 13 residues. The germline CDR1 and CDR2 sequences are MNHEY and SMNVEV (reference sequence). CDR3 coding DNA: TGTGCCAGCAGTTTCGCGGGTCCCTACGAGCAGTACTTC. This sequence encodes CASSFAGPYEQYF.

V and J are TRBV4-1 and TRBJ2-3, with 7 positions matching TRBD1. With 7 bases clipped from V and 4 bases from J, the junction kept 11 bases outside the gene matches. CDR1 and CDR2 (germline): MGHRA, YSYEKL. This CDR3 is built from 15 residues. CDR3 sequence (DNA): TGCGCCAGCACCCTCCAGGGGGATCTACCAGATACGCAGTATTTT. Its translation is CASTLQGDLPDTQYF.

In this sample, this clonotype turned up once. The junction departs from the called germline gene at one end, perhaps through a read error. CDR3 protein: CANGLVIGSGGHEQYF. In DNA form, the CDR3 reads TGTGCTAATGGTTTGGTAATCGGGTCAGGTGGCCACGAGCAGTACTTC. The chain carries TRBV12-5 and TRBJ2-7; D not resolved. Per the germline V gene, CDR1 is LGHNT and CDR2 is FRNRAP. CDR3 length: 16 amino acids.

This chain connects TRBV6-2 or TRBV6-3 to TRBJ1-1; maybe TRBD1 (6 bases). The V end was cut by 3 bases, the J end by 8 bases, with 10 bases between. Germline V gives CDR1 MNHEY, CDR2 SVGEGT. The CDR3 extends over 12 amino acids. CDR3 in amino acids: CASSYGQIEAFF. Here the CDR3 DNA reads TGTGCCAGCAGTTATGGACAGATCGAAGCTTTCTTT.

This sequence joins TRBV9 and TRBJ1-3, with D possibly TRBD1 on 5 matching bases. Germline-derived CDR1 and CDR2 are SGDLS and YYNGEE. This CDR3 has 15 residues. V was pared by 3 bases and J by 0 bases, with 10 bases between. CDR3 nucleotide sequence: TGTGCCAGCAGCGACAGGAGGGCCTCTGGAAACACCATATATTTT. Protein product: CASSDRRASGNTIYF.

The V gene is TRBV21-1, the J gene TRBJ2-1; the tabulated D call, TRBD1, remains unverified against the DNA. TRBV21-1 is reported as a pseudogene. The CDR3 is 19 residues long. In DNA form, the CDR3 reads TGTGCCAGCAGCAAAGGGAAGGGATATCCGGGACAGGGATCCGATGAGCAGTTCTTC. It codes for CASSKGKGYPGQGSDEQFF.

In its sample, this clonotype was seen a few times. Its ends do not fully match the called genes, so a read error is possible. V is TRBV20-1 and J is TRBJ2-7; 9 bases map to TRBD2. The CDR3 runs to 16 residues. Per germline, CDR1 DFQATT and CDR2 SNEGSKA (reference sequence). CDR3 residues: CSARVGSGGPSYEQHF. The DNA of the CDR3 is TGCAGTGCTAGAGTCGGGAGCGGGGGGCCTTCCTACGAGCAGCACTTC.

In this sample, this clonotype turned up a few times. V is TRBV7-6 and J is TRBJ2-3; 8 bases match TRBD2. The CDR3 sequence is 14 residues long. The V gene end was trimmed by 5 bases and the J gene end by 5 bases; junction bases not matched to a gene: 6. Per germline, CDR1 SGHVS and CDR2 FNYEAQ. The CDR3 reads CASSQRGGKDTQYF. The CDR3 DNA is TGTGCCAGCAGCCAACGGGGGGGCAAAGATACGCAGTATTTT.

In this sample, this clonotype turned up many times. This chain uses TRBV11-3 with TRBJ2-6; a possible D gene is TRBD2 (6 bases). From germline, CDR1 is SGHNT and CDR2 YENEEA. The CDR3 covers 17 residues. Trimming removed 2 bases from V and 0 bases from J, with 11 bases in between. As DNA, the CDR3 is TGTGCCAGCAGCTTAATGCAGGGAGGCTCTGGGGCCAACGTCCTGACTTTC. Translated: CASSLMQGGSGANVLTF. Using reference TRBV11-3 and TRBJ2-6 for the parts outside the CDR3, the full variable domain is EAGVVQSPRYKIIEKKQPVAFWCNPISGHNTLYWYLQNLGQGPELLIRYENEEAVDDSQLPKDRFSAERLKGVDSTLKIQPAELGDSAVYLCASSLMQGGSGANVLTFGAGSRLTVL.

This chain uses TRBV4-2 with TRBJ1-5; TRBD1 aligns across 9 bases. Germline CDR1 reads LGHNA; CDR2 reads YNFKEQ. The CDR3 spans 15 residues. Trimming cost V 1 base and J 5 bases; bases outside gene matches: 3. In DNA form, the CDR3 reads TGTGCCAGCAGCCAAGGACAGGGGGTATATCAGCCCCAGCATTTT. Protein: CASSQGQGVYQPQHF.

The chain combines TRBV5-1 with TRBJ1-2; D gene unclear. Trimming shortened V by 0 bases and J by 1 base, and 7 bases separated the two germline ends. Germline V gene sequence: CDR1 SGHRS, CDR2 YFSETQ. This CDR3 comprises 14 residues. CDR3 protein: CASSLGRINYGYTF. The CDR3 nucleotides are TGCGCCAGCAGCTTGGGACGGATTAACTATGGCTACACCTTC.

V gene TRBV6-2 or TRBV6-3 combines with J gene TRBJ2-3; 8 positions match TRBD1. Trimming at V came to 0 bases and at J to 5 bases, leaving 7 bases not matched to a gene. This CDR3 comprises 16 residues. Germline loops: CDR1 MNHEY, CDR2 SVGEGT. CDR3 sequence: CASSYSGQGHEDTQYF. The CDR3 bases are TGTGCCAGCAGTTACTCCGGACAGGGCCATGAAGATACGCAGTATTTT.

A few counts support this clonotype. The junction and the germline gene differ at one end; a read error may be behind it. In DNA, the CDR3 is TGCAGTGCCGCTCGACAGTCTAAGTATGGCTACACCTTC. Protein sequence: CSAARQSKYGYTF. The chain has TRBV20-1 and TRBJ1-2, with a weak D call TRBD1 (5 bases). This CDR3 contains 13 residues. Per germline, CDR1 DFQATT and CDR2 SNEGSKA (reference sequence).

The rearrangement joins TRBV24-1 to TRBJ2-5; D call uncertain. The germline V gene has CDR1 KGHDR and CDR2 SFDVKD. V was pared by 6 bases and J by 1 base, with 11 bases between. The CDR3 has 14 amino acids. As DNA, the CDR3 is TGTGCCACCAGTCGGCCAGACTCCCAAGAGACCCAGTACTTC. This sequence encodes CATSRPDSQETQYF.

CDR3 sequence reads: CASSPLRDSIAKNIQYF. For the CDR3, the DNA is TGTGCCAGCAGCCCCCTCCGGGACAGCATAGCCAAAAACATTCAGTACTTC. The rearrangement links TRBV7-9 to TRBJ2-4, with 7 bases aligning to TRBD1. The length of the CDR3 is 17 residues. CDR1 is SEHNR and CDR2 is FQNEAQ in the germline V gene (reference sequence). V lost 5 bases and J lost 0; bases outside the gene matches: 10.

To note about this clonotype: A junction end diverges from the germline sequence, so it may reflect a read error. This chain connects TRBV20-1 to TRBJ1-4; no firm D call. From germline, CDR1 is DFQATT and CDR2 SNEGSKA (reference sequence). This CDR3 is built from 14 residues. In DNA form, the CDR3 reads TGCAGTGCTAGGGTCTGGGGTGGGGATGAAAAACTGCTTTTT. Protein: CSARVWGGDEKLLF.